This T cell receptor beta chain was sequenced in a study of blood T cell repertoires in COVID-19. Study overall: In each case, the material was cDNA or gDNA derived from T cells, B-cell-depleted T cells, or PBMCs.

A word on this clone: Other nucleotide sequences in the sample specify the same CDR3.

In the study's own analysis: How many nucleated cells were present was estimated from reference gene primer amplification. Sequencing used immunoSEQ multiplex PCR; TCRdb keeps in-frame clones, though not all of them. V and J calls and clone size are copied from that table; D and trimming were computed from the DNA. The top ten clones hold around 2.6% of a sample with a few hundred thousand clones, about 90% of them seen once. The V gene lost 1 base and the J gene lost 4 bases, with 5 bases spanning the gap. The CDR3 contains 11 residues. The germline gives CDR1 DFQATT, CDR2 SNEGSKA (reference sequence).

Material: peripheral blood. This receptor was identified in a person under 35 with COVID-19, enrolled during active disease. This rearrangement joins TRBV20-1 to TRBJ2-7; possibly TRBD1 for D (5 bases). CDR3 coding DNA: TGCAGTGCTAGAGCAGGGTACGAGCAGTACTTC. Its translation: CSARAGYEQYF.